Detailed here is one T cell receptor (beta chain). Profiled with immunoSEQ multiplex PCR; TCRdb holds only in-frame clones, not every one. The sample consists of roughly 130,000 clones, around nine tenths of them appearing once. This record belongs to a study of blood T cell repertoires in COVID-19. Looked up from germline, CDR1 is MNHEY and CDR2 is SVGAGI. This CDR3 region has 15 residues. V was pared by 5 bases and J by 0 bases, with 5 bases of the junction left unmatched. Source material: PBMCs or T cells enriched from blood (not recorded which). This receptor was identified in a woman in her fifties or sixties who had recovered from COVID-19. This rearrangement joins TRBV6-5 to TRBJ1-1, with 8 bases that match TRBD1. DNA for the CDR3: TGTGCCAGCAGTCTGGACAGGGTCATGAACACTGAAGCTTTCTTT. Its translation: CASSLDRVMNTEAFF.